This passage covers 27 T cell receptor beta chains from one sample sequenced in a study of blood T cell repertoires in COVID-19. The method was immunoSEQ multiplex PCR; TCRdb's version includes in-frame clones alone and lacks a portion of them. This table has 200,000 to 250,000 clones, roughly 81% appearing once. The sequenced sample consisted of peripheral blood. Source of these receptors: a woman aged 50 to 65 with active or convalescent COVID-19.

The chain recombines TRBV29-1 with TRBJ2-3, with a weak D call TRBD1 (6 bases). Germline CDR1 is SQVTM and CDR2 is ANQGSEA. This CDR3 has 12 residues. The germline V and J ends were trimmed by 6 bases and 6 bases, with 13 bases remaining between them. The DNA for the CDR3 is TGCAGCGTGGGGCAGGGGAGCGATACGCAGTATTTT. Residues: CSVGQGSDTQYF.

This clone was found once. The rearrangement uses TRBV6-5 and TRBJ1-1; 9 nucleotides match TRBD1. J gave up 5 bases and V 8 bases, and 6 bases lay outside the gene matches. Germline V gene sequence: CDR1 MNHEY, CDR2 SVGAGI. This CDR3 has 13 amino acids. The CDR3 DNA reads TGTGCCAGCCTCAGACAGGGGGAGACTGAAGCTTTCTTT. This codes for CASLRQGETEAFF.

The rearrangement links TRBV6-1 to TRBJ1-1, with D maybe TRBD1 (6 bases). The CDR3 has 13 amino acids. V was pared by 5 bases and J by 0 bases, with 7 bases between. Germline CDR1 and CDR2: MNHNS and SASEGT. CDR3: CASSWDMNTEAFF. DNA for the CDR3: TGTGCCAGCAGTTGGGACATGAACACTGAAGCTTTCTTT.

The chain combines TRBV6-5 with TRBJ1-6, with TRBD1 matching over 7 bases. Per the germline V gene, CDR1 is MNHEY and CDR2 is SVGAGI. V was clipped by 6 bases and J by 6 bases; unmatched bases: 8. The CDR3 loop spans 15 amino acids. For the CDR3, the DNA is TGTGCCAGCAGATCCGTGGGACAGTTTAATTCACCCCTCCACTTT. Translation gives CASRSVGQFNSPLHF.

The chain couples TRBV5-6 to TRBJ2-1; perhaps TRBD2 as D (6 bases). Per germline, CDR1 SGHDT and CDR2 YYEEEE. V lost 2 bases, J lost 15 bases, and 12 bases lay in between. The CDR3 covers 11 residues. CDR3 loop: CASSLTSSLFF. The CDR3 DNA reads as TGTGCCAGCAGCTTAACTAGCTCACTGTTCTTC.

This clone was counted between two and nine times. The gene calls are TRBV4-1 and TRBJ1-6; D gene unclear. This CDR3 spans 14 amino acids. Deletions cut 5 bases from V and 8 bases from J, with 13 bases between. Looked up from germline, CDR1 is MGHRA and CDR2 is YSYEKL. CDR3 sequence: CASSLAGSYSPLHF. CDR3 bases: TGCGCCAGCAGCTTGGCCGGGTCCTATTCACCCCTCCACTTT.

The V and J genes are TRBV11-3 and TRBJ2-3, with TRBD1 identical over 7 bases. This CDR3 contains 17 residues. J lost 2 bases, V lost 4 bases, and 12 bases had no gene match. CDR1 is SGHNT and CDR2 is YENEEA in the germline V gene. CDR3 DNA: TGTGCCAGCAGCTACTCGACAGGGACCCCCTACACAGATACGCAGTATTTT. As protein: CASSYSTGTPYTDTQYF.

The chain carries TRBV29-1 and TRBJ2-3, with 9 bases matching TRBD2. V gave up 8 bases and J gave up 5 bases; unmatched junction bases: 2. The CDR3 contains 11 residues. The germline V gene has CDR1 SQVTM and CDR2 ANQGSEA. CDR3 coding DNA: TGCAGCACAGCGGGAGGAGATACGCAGTATTTT. Its protein product is CSTAGGDTQYF.

The gene calls are TRBV5-1 and TRBJ1-4; 8 nucleotides agree with TRBD1. This CDR3 spans 15 amino acids. Trimming removed 4 bases from V and 5 bases from J; junction bases left unmatched: 7. The germline gives CDR1 SGHRS, CDR2 YFSETQ. The CDR3 loop is CASSLDRVPNEKLFF. The CDR3 DNA reads TGCGCCAGCAGCCTGGACAGGGTCCCGAATGAAAAACTGTTTTTT.

The table lists this clone with a few counts. The chain combines TRBV19 with TRBJ1-5; D possibly corresponds to TRBD1 (6 bases). V lost 4 bases to trimming and J lost 2 bases, with 6 bases between them. Germline V CDR1 and CDR2: LNHDA, SQIVND (reference sequence). The CDR3 has 13 amino acids. Here the CDR3 DNA reads TGTGCCAGTAGTACAGGGGGCAATCAGCCCCAGCATTTT. This sequence encodes CASSTGGNQPQHF.

This chain links TRBV7-2 with TRBJ2-2; 9 bases are shared with TRBD2. V lost 1 base to trimming and J lost 4 bases; unmatched junction nucleotides: 4. Germline V gene data show CDR1 as SGHTA and CDR2 as FQGNSA. The CDR3 is made up of 16 amino acids. The CDR3 DNA reads as TGTGCCAGCAGCTTAGTGGCGGGAGGGGGCACCGGGGAGCTGTTTTTT. This codes for CASSLVAGGGTGELFF.

CDR3 protein: CASSVSDTGELFF. The CDR3 DNA reads as TGTGCCAGCAGCGTAAGCGACACCGGGGAGCTGTTTTTT. The chain is built from TRBV9 and TRBJ2-2; D ambiguous. Germline V gene sequence: CDR1 SGDLS, CDR2 YYNGEE. CDR3 length: 13 residues. Deletions cut 1 base from V and 3 bases from J, with 4 bases between.

The chain combines TRBV5-1 with TRBJ1-2; no clear D gene. Germline-derived CDR1 and CDR2 are SGHRS and YFSETQ. The CDR3 runs 15 residues. V lost 0 bases and J lost 4, with 13 bases in between. CDR3 residues: CASSLESQLGYGYTF. CDR3 DNA sequence: TGCGCCAGCAGCTTGGAAAGTCAGCTAGGCTATGGCTACACCTTC.

This chain connects TRBV7-9 to TRBJ1-1, with D possibly matching TRBD1 (6 bases). This CDR3 contains 15 residues. Trimming cost V 2 bases and J 7 bases, with 17 bases left between them. The V gene's germline CDR1 is SEHNR and CDR2 FQNEAQ (reference sequence). DNA for the CDR3: TGTGCCAGCAGCTTAAATGAAGGGGGAGGGAATGAAGCTTTCTTT. This translates into CASSLNEGGGNEAFF.

The chain has TRBV14 and TRBJ1-2; D is undetermined. CDR3 length: 12 amino acids. Germline CDR1 is SGHDN and CDR2 is FVKESK. Trimming removed 4 bases at V and 6 bases at J, with 9 bases between. CDR3 in DNA: TGTGCCAGCAGCCCCTCGGGAAATGGCTACACCTTC. Encoded protein: CASSPSGNGYTF.

This chain joins TRBV28 and TRBJ2-7, with 9 nucleotides matching TRBD2. The germline V gene has CDR1 MDHEN and CDR2 SYDVKM. This CDR3 has 16 residues. The V segment lost 6 bases and the J segment 3 bases; nucleotides outside the gene matches: 12. CDR3 protein: CASRPGSGTSSYEQYV. In DNA form, the CDR3 reads TGTGCCAGCAGGCCTGGATCAGGGACTAGCAGCTACGAGCAGTACGTC.

The gene calls are TRBV28 and TRBJ2-3; unclear D gene. V lost 6 bases, J lost 3 bases, and 10 bases lay in between. CDR1 and CDR2 from the germline V gene are MDHEN and SYDVKM. The CDR3 loop spans 13 amino acids. The CDR3 coding sequence is TGTGCCAGCAGCTACTCTAGAACAGATACGCAGTATTTT. Residues: CASSYSRTDTQYF.

The chain recombines TRBV11-2 with TRBJ2-2; 11 nucleotides agree with TRBD1. There are 16 residues in the CDR3. CDR1 and CDR2 from the germline V gene are SGHAT and FQNNGV. V gave up 6 bases and J gave up 5 bases; unmatched junction bases: 8. CDR3 DNA: TGTGCCAGCAGATTCCCGGGACAGGGGGTTACCGGGGAGCTGTTTTTT. Translating it yields CASRFPGQGVTGELFF.

This clone occurred once. It is likely a read error, because the conserved phenylalanine at the end of the CDR3 is missing. Because the CDR3's place on the DNA is in doubt, the DNA is left out and the CDR3 is given as listed by TCRdb. This CDR3 reads CSARDRVG. This sequence joins TRBV29-1 and TRBJ1-4; the DNA was not compared with TRBD1, the D call given in the table. The CDR3 has 8 residues if both end residues are counted. Germline V CDR1 and CDR2: SQVTM, ANQGSEA.

CDR3 coding DNA: TGTGCCAGCAGTCCGCCCCGATCAGGGGCGTCTACTAGCGGGAGGCGCAATGAGCAGTTCTTC. It specifies CASSPPRSGASTSGRRNEQFF. V usage is TRBV28 and J usage is TRBJ2-1, with 12 bases lining up with TRBD2. Germline V CDR1 and CDR2: MDHEN, SYDVKM. J lost 6 bases, V lost 5 bases, and 23 bases had no gene match. The CDR3 covers 21 residues.

The chain employs TRBV21-1 and TRBJ2-2; the D call of TRBD1 is as the table states it, not checked on the DNA. TRBV21-1 is designated a pseudogene. The CDR3 totals 15 residues. CDR3 DNA: TGTGCCAGCAGCAAAGGGGGCGAGAACACCGGGGAGCTGTTTTTT. It yields the protein CASSKGGENTGELFF.

The rearrangement joins TRBV4-2 to TRBJ1-4, with 7 bases fitting TRBD1. In germline, CDR1 is LGHNA, CDR2 YNFKEQ. V dropped 1 base and J dropped 7; count of bases not matched to a gene: 9. The CDR3 is made up of 16 amino acids. Here the CDR3 reads CASSQGLDRVSEKLFF. CDR3 coding DNA: TGTGCCAGCAGCCAAGGACTAGACAGGGTCAGTGAAAAACTGTTTTTT.

CDR3 nucleotide sequence: TGTGCCAGCAGCTTGTATGCGGCGGCCTATGGCTACACCTTC. This sequence encodes CASSLYAAAYGYTF. This sequence joins TRBV5-6 and TRBJ1-2; D unresolved. The CDR3 totals 14 residues. Germline V lookup: CDR1 SGHDT, CDR2 YYEEEE. Between the trimmed V and J ends, which lost 1 base and 4 bases, there was a span of 11 bases.

The chain links TRBV28 to TRBJ1-2, with a possible D match to TRBD1 (6 bases). Trimming cost V 1 base and J 2 bases, with 14 bases left between them. Germline V lookup: CDR1 MDHEN, CDR2 SYDVKM. The CDR3 runs 16 residues. The CDR3 sequence is CASSLFQGSGNYGYTF. The CDR3 DNA reads as TGTGCCAGCAGTTTATTCCAGGGGAGCGGAAACTATGGCTACACCTTC.

The V call is TRBV24-1, the J call TRBJ2-7, with TRBD1 matching over 7 bases. The CDR3 runs to 15 residues. The germline V gene has CDR1 KGHDR and CDR2 SFDVKD. With V trimmed by 2 bases and J by 1 base, 4 bases remained unmatched. The CDR3 DNA reads as TGTGCCACCAGTGATTCCCACAGGGGTTCCTACGAGCAGTACTTC. Protein sequence: CATSDSHRGSYEQYF.

The V call is TRBV5-1, the J call TRBJ2-7, with TRBD1 as a possible D gene (7 bases). The germline V gene encodes CDR1 SGHRS and CDR2 YFSETQ. The CDR3 length is 17 residues. V lost 4 bases and J lost 4, with 24 bases in between. CDR3 DNA: TGCGCCAGCAGCGAAGGATCTGGGGCAGGGGGGAGTTACGAGCAGTACTTC. It is translated as CASSEGSGAGGSYEQYF.

This clone was found once. The chain employs TRBV10-1 and TRBJ2-3, with D hard to call. Germline V gene data show CDR1 as WNHNN and CDR2 as SYGVQD (reference sequence). The CDR3 covers 15 residues. With 5 bases removed from V and 3 bases from J, the gap between germline ends came to 15 bases. CDR3 region: CASSRSSHGTDTQYF. The DNA for the CDR3 is TGCGCCAGCAGTCGATCCTCCCACGGGACAGATACGCAGTATTTT.